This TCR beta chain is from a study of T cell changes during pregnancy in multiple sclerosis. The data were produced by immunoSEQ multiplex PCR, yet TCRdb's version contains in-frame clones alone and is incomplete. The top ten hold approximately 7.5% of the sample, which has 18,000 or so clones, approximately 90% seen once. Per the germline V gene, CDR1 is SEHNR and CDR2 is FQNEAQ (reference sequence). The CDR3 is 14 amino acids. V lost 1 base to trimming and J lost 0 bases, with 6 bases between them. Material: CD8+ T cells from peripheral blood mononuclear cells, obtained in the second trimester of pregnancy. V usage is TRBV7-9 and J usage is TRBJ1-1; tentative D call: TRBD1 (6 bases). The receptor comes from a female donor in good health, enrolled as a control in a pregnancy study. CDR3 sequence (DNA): TGTGCCAGCAGCTTAGGGACAGTGAACACTGAAGCTTTCTTT. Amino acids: CASSLGTVNTEAFF.